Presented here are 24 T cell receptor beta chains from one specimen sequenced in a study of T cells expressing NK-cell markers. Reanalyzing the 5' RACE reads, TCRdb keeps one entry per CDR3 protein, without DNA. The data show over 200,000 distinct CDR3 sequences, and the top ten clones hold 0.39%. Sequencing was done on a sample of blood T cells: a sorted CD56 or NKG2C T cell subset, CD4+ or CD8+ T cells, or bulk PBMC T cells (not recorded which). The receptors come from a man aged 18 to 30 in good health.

The CDR3 spells CASSFRSGGNQPQHF. The chain combines TRBV12-3 or TRBV12-4 with TRBJ1-5. The CDR3 length is 15 residues.

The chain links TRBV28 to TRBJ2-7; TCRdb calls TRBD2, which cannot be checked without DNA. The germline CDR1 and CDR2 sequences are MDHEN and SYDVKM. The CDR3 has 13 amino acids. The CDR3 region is CASWTSGSYEQYF. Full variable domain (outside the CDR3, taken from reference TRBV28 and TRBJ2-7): DVKVTQSSRYLVKRTGEKVFLECVQDMDHENMFWYRQDPGLGLRLIYFSYDVKMKEKGDIPEGYSVSREKKERFSLILESASTNQTSMYLCASWTSGSYEQYFGPGTRLTVT.

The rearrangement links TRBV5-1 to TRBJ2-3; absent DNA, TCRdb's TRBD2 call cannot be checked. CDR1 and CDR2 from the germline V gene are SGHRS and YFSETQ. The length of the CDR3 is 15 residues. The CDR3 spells CASSWGGGGADTQYF.

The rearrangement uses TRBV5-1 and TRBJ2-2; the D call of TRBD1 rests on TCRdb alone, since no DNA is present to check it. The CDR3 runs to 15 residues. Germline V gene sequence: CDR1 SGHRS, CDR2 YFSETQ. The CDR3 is CASTTGTSNTGELFF. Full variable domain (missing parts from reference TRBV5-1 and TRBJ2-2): KAGVTQTPRYLIKTRGQQVTLSCSPISGHRSVSWYQQTPGQGLQFLFEYFSETQRNKGNFPGRFSGRQFSNSRSEMNVSTLELGDSALYLCASTTGTSNTGELFFGEGSRLTVL.

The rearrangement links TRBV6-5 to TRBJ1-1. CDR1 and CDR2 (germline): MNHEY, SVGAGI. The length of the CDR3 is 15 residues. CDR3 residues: CASSYFPTVNTEAFF.

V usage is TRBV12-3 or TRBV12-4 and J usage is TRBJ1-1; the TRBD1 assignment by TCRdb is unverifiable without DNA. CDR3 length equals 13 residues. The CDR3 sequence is CASRRQGRTEAFF.

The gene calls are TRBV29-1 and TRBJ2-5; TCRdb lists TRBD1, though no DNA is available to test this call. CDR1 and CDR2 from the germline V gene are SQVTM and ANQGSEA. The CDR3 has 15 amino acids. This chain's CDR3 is CSVESRDKKIETQYF.

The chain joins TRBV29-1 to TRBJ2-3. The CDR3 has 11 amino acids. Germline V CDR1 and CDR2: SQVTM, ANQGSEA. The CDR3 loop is CSVSGTDTQYF.

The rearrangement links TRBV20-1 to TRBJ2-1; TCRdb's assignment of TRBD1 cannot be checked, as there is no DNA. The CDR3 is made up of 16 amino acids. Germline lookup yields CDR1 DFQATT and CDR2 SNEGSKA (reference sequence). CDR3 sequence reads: CSAGALLPLQNNEQFF.

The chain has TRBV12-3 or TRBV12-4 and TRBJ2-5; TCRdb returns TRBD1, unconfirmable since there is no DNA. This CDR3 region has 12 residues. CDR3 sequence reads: CASSWTKETQYF.

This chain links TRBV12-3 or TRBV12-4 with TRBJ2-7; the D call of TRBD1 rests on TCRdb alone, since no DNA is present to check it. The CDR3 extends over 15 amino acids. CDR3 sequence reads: CASRPRGDGSYEQYF.

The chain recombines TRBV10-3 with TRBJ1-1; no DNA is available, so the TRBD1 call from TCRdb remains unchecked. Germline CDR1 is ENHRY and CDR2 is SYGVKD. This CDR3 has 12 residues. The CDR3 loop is CAISDRKQAAFF.

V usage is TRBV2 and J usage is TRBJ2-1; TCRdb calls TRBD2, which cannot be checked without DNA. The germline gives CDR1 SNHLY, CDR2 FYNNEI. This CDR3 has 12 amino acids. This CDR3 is CASAGLNAEEFF.

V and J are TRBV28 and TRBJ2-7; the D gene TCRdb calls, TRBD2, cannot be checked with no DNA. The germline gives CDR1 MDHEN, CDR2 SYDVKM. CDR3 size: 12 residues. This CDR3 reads CASSPVEYEQYF.

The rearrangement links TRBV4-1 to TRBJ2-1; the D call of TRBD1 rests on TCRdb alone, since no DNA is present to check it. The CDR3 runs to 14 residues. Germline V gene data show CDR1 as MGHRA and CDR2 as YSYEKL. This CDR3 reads CASSRPGQGYEQFF.

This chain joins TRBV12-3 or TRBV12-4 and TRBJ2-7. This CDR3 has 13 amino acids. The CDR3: CASRRAGSYEQYF.

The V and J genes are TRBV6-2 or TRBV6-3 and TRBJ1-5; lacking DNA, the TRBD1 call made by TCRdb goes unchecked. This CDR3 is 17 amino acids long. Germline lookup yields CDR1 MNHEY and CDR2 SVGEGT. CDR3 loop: CASSYYRTGTNPRPQHF.

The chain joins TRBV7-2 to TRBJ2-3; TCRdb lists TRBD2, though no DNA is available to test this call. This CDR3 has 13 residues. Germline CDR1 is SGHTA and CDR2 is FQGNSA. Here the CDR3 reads CASSRTSGREQYF.

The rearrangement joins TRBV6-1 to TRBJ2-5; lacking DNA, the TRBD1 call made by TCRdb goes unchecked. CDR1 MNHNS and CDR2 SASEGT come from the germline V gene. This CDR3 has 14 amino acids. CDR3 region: CASRIIGQQETQYF.

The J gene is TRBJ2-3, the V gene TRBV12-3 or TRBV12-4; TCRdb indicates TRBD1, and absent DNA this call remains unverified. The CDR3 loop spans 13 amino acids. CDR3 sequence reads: CASKGQATDTQYF.

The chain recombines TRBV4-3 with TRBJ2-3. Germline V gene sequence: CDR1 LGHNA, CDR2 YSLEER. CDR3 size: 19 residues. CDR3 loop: CASSQDGSMMEGSTDTQYF.

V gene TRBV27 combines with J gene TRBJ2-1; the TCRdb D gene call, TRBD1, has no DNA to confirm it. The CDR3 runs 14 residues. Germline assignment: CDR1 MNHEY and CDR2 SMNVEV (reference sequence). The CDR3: CASSSWTGSDEQFF.

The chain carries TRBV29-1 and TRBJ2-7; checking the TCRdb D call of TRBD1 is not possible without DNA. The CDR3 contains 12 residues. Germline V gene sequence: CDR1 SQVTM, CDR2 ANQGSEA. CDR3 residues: CSALGTANEQYF.

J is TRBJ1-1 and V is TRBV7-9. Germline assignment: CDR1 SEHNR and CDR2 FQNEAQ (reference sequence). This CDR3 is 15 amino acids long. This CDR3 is CASSPHRRGGSEAFF.